A single sample is the source of the 7 T cell receptor beta chains below, sequenced in a study of blood T cell repertoires in COVID-19. Data came from immunoSEQ multiplex PCR; TCRdb stores just in-frame clones and leaves some out. Among about 250,000 clones, 80% to 85% were seen once, and the ten largest hold approximately 4.8%. Input material: peripheral blood. The source is a man in his fifties or sixties with active or convalescent COVID-19.

This chain connects TRBV9 to TRBJ2-7; D might be TRBD2 (5 bases). CDR1 is SGDLS, CDR2 YYNGEE, per germline. The CDR3 covers 15 residues. The ends were cut back, 2 bases at V and 2 bases at J, with 14 bases in the middle. CDR3 coding DNA: TGTGCCAGCAGCGTCACTAGTTATGCCACCTACGAGCAGTACTTC. Its translation: CASSVTSYATYEQYF.

The V call is TRBV14, the J call TRBJ1-1; 7 bases align to TRBD1. The CDR3 runs to 16 residues. The J segment lost 1 base and the V segment lost 6 bases, leaving 11 bases of the junction unmatched. Germline CDR1 and CDR2: SGHDN and FVKESK. CDR3 sequence reads: CASSSRGMLGNTEAFF. The CDR3 DNA is TGTGCCAGCAGTTCCAGGGGGATGTTGGGGAACACTGAAGCTTTCTTT.

The chain is built from TRBV29-1 and TRBJ2-2; 8 nucleotides align to TRBD2. The junction had 10 bases not matched to a gene; V was cut back by 7 bases and J by 0 bases. Germline V CDR1 and CDR2: SQVTM, ANQGSEA. This CDR3 spans 16 amino acids. The CDR3 nucleotides read TGCAGCGCAGCGCGCAGCGGGGGCCCGAACACCGGGGAGCTGTTTTTT. Translating it yields CSAARSGGPNTGELFF.

The J gene is TRBJ1-1, the V gene TRBV28; D is possibly TRBD1 (5 bases). The CDR3 is 17 residues long. Germline V gene sequence: CDR1 MDHEN, CDR2 SYDVKM. Between the trimmed V and J ends, which lost 1 base and 2 bases, there was a span of 17 bases. Here the CDR3 reads CASSLFSNGGKNTEAFF. As DNA, the CDR3 is TGTGCCAGCAGTTTATTCTCGAACGGGGGAAAAAACACTGAAGCTTTCTTT.

The CDR3 bases are TGTGCCAGCAGTCCTTCCTCGAGCGGGTGGAAAGAGACCCAGTACTTC. As protein: CASSPSSSGWKETQYF. The chain joins TRBV27 to TRBJ2-5, with D possibly matching TRBD2 (6 bases). This CDR3 has 16 residues. The V and J ends lost 5 bases and 3 bases respectively, with 19 bases between them. CDR1 is MNHEY and CDR2 is SMNVEV in the germline V gene (reference sequence).

The V call is TRBV19, the J call TRBJ2-7; D ambiguous. The CDR3 contains 13 residues. CDR1 is LNHDA and CDR2 is SQIVND in the germline V gene (reference sequence). V was shortened by 1 base and J by 6 bases, with 10 bases between the two germline ends. The CDR3: CASSIAPRGEQYF. CDR3 bases: TGTGCCAGTAGTATAGCCCCCAGAGGCGAGCAGTACTTC.

The chain joins TRBV12-3 or TRBV12-4 to TRBJ1-1, with D perhaps TRBD1 (6 bases). CDR3 length equals 13 residues. Trimming took off 6 bases at V and 6 bases at J, with 14 bases between the two ends. This CDR3 is CASSKTGNAEAFF. The CDR3 nucleotides are TGTGCCAGCAGCAAAACAGGGAATGCTGAAGCTTTCTTT.